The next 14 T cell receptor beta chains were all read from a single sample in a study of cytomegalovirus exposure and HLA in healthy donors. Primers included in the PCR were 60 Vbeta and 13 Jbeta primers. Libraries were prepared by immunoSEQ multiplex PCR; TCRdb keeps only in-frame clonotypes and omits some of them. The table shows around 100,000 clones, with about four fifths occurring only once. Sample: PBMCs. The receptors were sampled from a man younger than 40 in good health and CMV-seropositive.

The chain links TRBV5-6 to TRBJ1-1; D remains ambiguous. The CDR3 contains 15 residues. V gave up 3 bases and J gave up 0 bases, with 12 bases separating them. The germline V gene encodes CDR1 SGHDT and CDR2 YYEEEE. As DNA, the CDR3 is TGTGCCAGCAGCTCGACCCGGCGGGTGAACACTGAAGCTTTCTTT. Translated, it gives CASSSTRRVNTEAFF.

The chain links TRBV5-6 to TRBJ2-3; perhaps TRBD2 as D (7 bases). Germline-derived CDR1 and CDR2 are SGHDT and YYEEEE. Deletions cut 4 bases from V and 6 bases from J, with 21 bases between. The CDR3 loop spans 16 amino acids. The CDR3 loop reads CASSLPGGGPGDTQYF. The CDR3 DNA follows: TGTGCCAGCAGCCTCCCGGGCGGGGGCCCCGGGGATACGCAGTATTTT. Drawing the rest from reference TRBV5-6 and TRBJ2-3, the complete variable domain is DAGVTQSPTHLIKTRGQQVTLRCSPKSGHDTVSWYQQALGQGPQFIFQYYEEEERQRGNFPDRFSGHQFPNYSSELNVNALLLGDSALYLCASSLPGGGPGDTQYFGPGTRLTVL.

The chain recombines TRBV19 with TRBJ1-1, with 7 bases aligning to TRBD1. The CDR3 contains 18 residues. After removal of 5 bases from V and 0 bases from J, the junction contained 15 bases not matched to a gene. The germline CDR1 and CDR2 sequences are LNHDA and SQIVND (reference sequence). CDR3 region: CASSLYNRGGRVNTEAFF. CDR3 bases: TGTGCCAGTAGTCTCTACAACAGGGGAGGCAGGGTGAACACTGAAGCTTTCTTT.

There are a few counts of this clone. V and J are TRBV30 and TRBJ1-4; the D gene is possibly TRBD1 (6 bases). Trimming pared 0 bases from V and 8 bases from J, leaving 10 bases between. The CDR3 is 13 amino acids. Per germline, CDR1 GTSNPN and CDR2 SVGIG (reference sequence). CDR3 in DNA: TGTGCCTGGAGTGTACAGGGAAGGGAAAAACTGTTTTTT. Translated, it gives CAWSVQGREKLFF.

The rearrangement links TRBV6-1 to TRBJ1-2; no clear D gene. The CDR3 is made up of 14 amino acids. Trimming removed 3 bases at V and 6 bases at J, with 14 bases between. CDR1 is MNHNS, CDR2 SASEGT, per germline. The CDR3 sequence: CASSDGGALHGYTF. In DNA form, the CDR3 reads TGTGCCAGCAGTGATGGAGGCGCCCTGCATGGCTACACCTTC.

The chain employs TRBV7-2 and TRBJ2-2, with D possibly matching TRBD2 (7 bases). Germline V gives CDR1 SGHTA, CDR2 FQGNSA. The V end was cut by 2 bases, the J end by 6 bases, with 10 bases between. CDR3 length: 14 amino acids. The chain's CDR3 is CASSLMGGPGELFF. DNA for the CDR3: TGTGCCAGCAGCTTAATGGGGGGGCCCGGGGAGCTGTTTTTT.

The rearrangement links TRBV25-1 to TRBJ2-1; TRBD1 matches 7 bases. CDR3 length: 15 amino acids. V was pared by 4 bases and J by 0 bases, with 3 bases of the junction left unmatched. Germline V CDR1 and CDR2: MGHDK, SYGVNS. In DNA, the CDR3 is TGTGCCAGCAGTGTGGGACAGAGCTCCTACAATGAGCAGTTCTTC. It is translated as CASSVGQSSYNEQFF.

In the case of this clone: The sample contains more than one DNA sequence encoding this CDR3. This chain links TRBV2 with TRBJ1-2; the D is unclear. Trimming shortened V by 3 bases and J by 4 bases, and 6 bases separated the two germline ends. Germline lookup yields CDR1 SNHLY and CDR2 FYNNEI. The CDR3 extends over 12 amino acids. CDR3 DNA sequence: TGTGCCAGCAGTGACTCGGGCTATGGCTACACCTTC. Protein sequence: CASSDSGYGYTF. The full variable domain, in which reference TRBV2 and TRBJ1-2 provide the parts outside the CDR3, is EPEVTQTPSHQVTQMGQEVILRCVPISNHLYFYWYRQILGQKVEFLVSFYNNEISEKSEIFDDQFSVERPDGSNFTLKIRSTKLEDSAMYFCASSDSGYGYTFGSGTRLTVV.

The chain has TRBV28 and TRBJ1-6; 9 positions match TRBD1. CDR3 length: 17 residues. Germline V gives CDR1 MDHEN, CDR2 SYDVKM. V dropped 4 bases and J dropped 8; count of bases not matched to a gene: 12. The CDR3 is CASSSYRGPLWHSPLHF. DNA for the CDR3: TGTGCCAGCAGTTCCTACAGGGGGCCCCTCTGGCATTCACCCCTCCACTTT.

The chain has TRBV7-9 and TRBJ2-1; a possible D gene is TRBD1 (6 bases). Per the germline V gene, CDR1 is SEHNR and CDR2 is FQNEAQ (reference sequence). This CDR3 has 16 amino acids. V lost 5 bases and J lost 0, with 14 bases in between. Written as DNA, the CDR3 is TGTGCCAGCAGCCCACGGACAGAAAGCTCCTACAATGAGCAGTTCTTC. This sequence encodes CASSPRTESSYNEQFF.

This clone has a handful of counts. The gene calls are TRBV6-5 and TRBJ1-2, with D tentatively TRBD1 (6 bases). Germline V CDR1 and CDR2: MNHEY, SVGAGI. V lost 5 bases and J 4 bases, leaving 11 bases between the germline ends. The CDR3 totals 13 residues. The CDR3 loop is CASSRDKSYGYTF. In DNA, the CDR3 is TGTGCCAGCAGTAGGGACAAGAGCTATGGCTACACCTTC.

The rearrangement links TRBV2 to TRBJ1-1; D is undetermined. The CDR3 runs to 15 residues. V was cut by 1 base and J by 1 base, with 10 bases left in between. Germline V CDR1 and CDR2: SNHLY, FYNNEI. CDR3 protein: CASSEEQSGNTEAFF. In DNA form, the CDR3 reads TGTGCCAGCAGTGAAGAACAGTCCGGGAACACTGAAGCTTTCTTT.

The CDR3 is CAGMGQGYEQYF. The CDR3 nucleotides are TGTGCAGGGATGGGACAGGGCTACGAGCAGTACTTC. The chain employs TRBV7-9 and TRBJ2-7; 9 nucleotides match TRBD1. The length of the CDR3 is 12 residues. CDR1 is SEHNR, CDR2 FQNEAQ, per germline (reference sequence).

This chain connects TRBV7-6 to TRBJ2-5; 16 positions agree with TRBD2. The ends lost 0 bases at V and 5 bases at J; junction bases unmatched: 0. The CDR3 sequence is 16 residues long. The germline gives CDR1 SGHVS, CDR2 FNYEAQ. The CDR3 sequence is CASSLAGLAGGETQYF. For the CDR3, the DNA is TGTGCCAGCAGCTTAGCGGGACTAGCGGGGGGGGAGACCCAGTACTTC.